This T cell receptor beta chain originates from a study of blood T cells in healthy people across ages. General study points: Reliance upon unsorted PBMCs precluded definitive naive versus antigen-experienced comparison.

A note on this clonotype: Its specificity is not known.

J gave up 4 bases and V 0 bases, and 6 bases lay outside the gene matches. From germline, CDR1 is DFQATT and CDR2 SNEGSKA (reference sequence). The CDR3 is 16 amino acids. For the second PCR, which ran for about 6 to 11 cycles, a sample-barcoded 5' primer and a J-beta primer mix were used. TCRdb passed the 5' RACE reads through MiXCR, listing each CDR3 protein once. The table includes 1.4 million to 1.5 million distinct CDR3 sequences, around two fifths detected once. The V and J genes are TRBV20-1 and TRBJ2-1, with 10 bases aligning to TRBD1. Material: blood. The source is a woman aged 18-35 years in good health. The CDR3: CSARERQGARYNEQFF. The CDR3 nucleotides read TGCAGTGCTAGAGAGAGACAGGGGGCAAGGTACAATGAGCAGTTCTTC.